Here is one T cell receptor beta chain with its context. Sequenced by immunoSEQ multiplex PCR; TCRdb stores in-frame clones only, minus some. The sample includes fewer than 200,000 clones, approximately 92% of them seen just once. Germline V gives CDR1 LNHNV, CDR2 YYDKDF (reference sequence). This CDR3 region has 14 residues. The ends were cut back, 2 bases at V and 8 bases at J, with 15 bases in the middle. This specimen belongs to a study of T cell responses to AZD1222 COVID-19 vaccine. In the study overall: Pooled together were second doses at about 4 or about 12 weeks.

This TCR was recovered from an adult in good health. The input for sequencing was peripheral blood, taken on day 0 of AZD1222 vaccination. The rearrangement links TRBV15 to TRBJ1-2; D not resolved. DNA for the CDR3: TGTGCCACCAGCAGATCCTCCGGAGGGAACGGCTACACCTTC. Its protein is CATSRSSGGNGYTF.